The subject of this entry is one TCR beta chain. Clones were read by immunoSEQ multiplex PCR, and TCRdb kept only the in-frame ones, dropping some. The sample includes some 270,000 clones, 80% to 90% seen only once; the top ten take 3.5% to 4.5%. The data stem from a study of blood T cell repertoires in COVID-19. Background on the study: There were acute and convalescent COVID-19 samples, and they came from the United States, Italy and Spain. PBMCs, B-cell-depleted T cells, or T cells were the source of the cDNA or gDNA that made up the material.

V gave up 5 bases and J gave up 0 bases, with 9 bases separating them. The CDR3 consists of 14 residues. Germline-derived CDR1 and CDR2 are SGHRS and YFSETQ. In assigning cohorts, the study relied on participant-reported clinical history. Sequencing input: PBMCs or T cells enriched from blood (not recorded which). This clonotype was obtained from a woman in her twenties or thirties who had recovered from COVID-19. The genes are TRBV5-1 and TRBJ2-1, with TRBD2 as a possible D gene (5 bases). The CDR3, as DNA: TGCGCCAGCAGACGGAGGAGCTCCTACAATGAGCAGTTCTTC. Amino acids: CASRRRSSYNEQFF.